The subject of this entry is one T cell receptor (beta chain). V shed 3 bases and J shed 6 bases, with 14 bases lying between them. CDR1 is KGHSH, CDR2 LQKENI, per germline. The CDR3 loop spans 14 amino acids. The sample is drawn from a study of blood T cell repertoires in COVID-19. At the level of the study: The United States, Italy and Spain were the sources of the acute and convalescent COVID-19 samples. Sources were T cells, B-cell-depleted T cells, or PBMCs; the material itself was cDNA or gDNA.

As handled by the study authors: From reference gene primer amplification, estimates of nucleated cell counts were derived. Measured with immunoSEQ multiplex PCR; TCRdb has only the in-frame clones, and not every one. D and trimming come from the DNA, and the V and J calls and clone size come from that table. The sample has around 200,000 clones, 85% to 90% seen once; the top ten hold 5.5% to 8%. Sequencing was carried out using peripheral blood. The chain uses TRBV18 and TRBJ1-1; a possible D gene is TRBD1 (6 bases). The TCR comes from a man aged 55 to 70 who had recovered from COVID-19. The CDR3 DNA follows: TGTGCCAGCTCACCCCCCCAACAGGGCCCTGAAGCTTTCTTT. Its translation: CASSPPQQGPEAFF.